This paragraph covers one T cell receptor (beta chain) sequence. Its antigen is not known. This sample was taken from a study of PD-L1 blockade in urothelial cancer. Study conclusions and caveats: Better survival was predicted when blood TCR clonality before treatment fell below the median.

The CDR3 totals 15 residues. J lost 0 bases, V lost 7 bases, and 7 bases had no gene match. The V gene's germline CDR1 is SNHLY and CDR2 FYNNEI. Time point here: pretreatment peripheral blood. Profiled with immunoSEQ multiplex PCR; TCRdb holds only in-frame clones, not every one. This table has approximately 50,000 clones, around 84% appearing once. This sequence was found in a man between 70 and 80 years old with urothelial cancer. Sample: PBMCs, taken around atezolizumab (anti-PD-L1) treatment. The chain combines TRBV2 with TRBJ2-3; 7 positions agree with TRBD1. CDR3 residues: CASKGTVISTDTQYF. The CDR3 DNA is TGTGCCAGCAAGGGGACAGTCATAAGCACAGATACGCAGTATTTT.